The 24 T cell receptor beta chains below were found in one sample sequenced in a study of CD8+ T cells in alopecia areata (dated by TCRdb to the late 2010s). The library was prepared using the immunoSEQ multiplex PCR assay. To provide template for TCR sequencing, every sample had RNA extracted and reverse transcribed into cDNA. TCRdb took over this immuneACCESS table, retaining in-frame rearrangements with V and J assigned. Such tables are incomplete; in checked studies, under half of the missing clones stem from an unresolved V gene, and the remainder is unexplained. Within this sample are 150,000 to 200,000 clones, with around half of them counted one time only. Jointly, the top ten make up approximately 10% of the sample. The sample's time point label is to be understood as: 24 weeks on oral tofacitinib. The sample's treatment or condition label, in plain terms: oral pan-JAK inhibitor, 5-10 mg twice daily.

Sequencing was performed on CD8+ T cells sorted from blood, taken at week 24, from a patient treated with tofacitinib. The origin of the receptors is a human donor with alopecia areata.

The chain employs TRBV27 and TRBJ1-2; possibly TRBD1 for D (6 bases). This CDR3 contains 14 residues. CDR1 and CDR2 from the germline V gene are MNHEY and SMNVEV (reference sequence). V shed 7 bases and J shed 4 bases, with 16 bases lying between them. CDR3 loop: CASTSHRAGYGYTF. The CDR3 DNA sequence: TGTGCCAGCACCTCCCACAGGGCGGGCTATGGCTACACCTTC.

V usage is TRBV6-5 and J usage is TRBJ1-2, with D possibly TRBD1 on 6 matching bases. The CDR3 consists of 15 residues. V was trimmed by 4 bases and J by 2 bases, leaving 14 bases between them. The germline CDR1 and CDR2 sequences are MNHEY and SVGAGI. The CDR3 DNA sequence: TGTGCCAGCAGTTTTTCAGGGGAGGAAAACTATGGCTACACCTTC. Its translation is CASSFSGEENYGYTF.

This chain uses TRBV5-1 with TRBJ1-2, with D unclear. The CDR3 length is 11 residues. Trimming shortened V by 3 bases and J by 8 bases, and 8 bases separated the two germline ends. Germline V lookup: CDR1 SGHRS, CDR2 YFSETQ. In DNA, the CDR3 is TGCGCCAGCAGCTCCGAAATGGGCTACACCTTC. Its translation: CASSSEMGYTF.

This clone showed up just a few times. The chain links TRBV29-1 to TRBJ2-7; TRBD1 aligns across 8 bases. Germline V gives CDR1 SQVTM, CDR2 ANQGSEA. J lost 7 bases, V lost 7 bases, and 9 bases had no gene match. The CDR3 runs 12 residues. The CDR3 is CSGQGAIGEQYF. Written as DNA, the CDR3 is TGCAGCGGGCAGGGGGCGATTGGGGAGCAGTACTTC.

This chain connects TRBV4-1 to TRBJ1-2; TRBD1 matches 7 bases. CDR1 and CDR2 from the germline V gene are MGHRA and YSYEKL. This CDR3 contains 15 residues. V lost 0 bases and J lost 4; bases outside the gene matches: 5. This chain's CDR3 is CASSQDPDRTYGYTF. CDR3 in DNA: TGCGCCAGCAGCCAAGATCCGGACAGGACCTATGGCTACACCTTC.

V gene TRBV4-1 combines with J gene TRBJ1-6, with D tentatively TRBD1 (6 bases). Trimming took off 4 bases at V and 0 bases at J, with 10 bases between the two ends. CDR3 length: 16 amino acids. Germline loops: CDR1 MGHRA, CDR2 YSYEKL. The CDR3 DNA is TGCGCCAGCAGCCCCATGGACAGCTCCTATAATTCACCCCTCCACTTT. Amino acids: CASSPMDSSYNSPLHF.

This clone was detected a few times. CDR3 amino acids: CAIRGQGYDEQFF. The CDR3 bases are TGTGCCATCAGGGGACAGGGGTACGATGAGCAGTTCTTC. V and J are TRBV10-3 and TRBJ2-1, with 10 nucleotides matching TRBD1. J was trimmed by 8 bases and V by 6 bases; bases with no gene match: 4. The germline V gene encodes CDR1 ENHRY and CDR2 SYGVKD. This CDR3 contains 13 residues.

The chain links TRBV5-6 to TRBJ1-6; D remains ambiguous. The CDR3 covers 12 residues. The germline gives CDR1 SGHDT, CDR2 YYEEEE. The V end lost 4 bases, the J end lost 9 bases, and 8 bases lay between the germline ends. The chain's CDR3 is CASSRAGSPLHF. The DNA for the CDR3 is TGTGCCAGCAGCAGGGCTGGTTCACCCCTCCACTTT.

J is TRBJ1-2 and V is TRBV29-1; the D gene is possibly TRBD1 (6 bases). CDR3 length: 13 residues. CDR1 SQVTM and CDR2 ANQGSEA come from the germline V gene. The V end was cut by 3 bases, the J end by 8 bases, with 16 bases between. CDR3 amino acids: CSVDSSGTQGYTF. Written as DNA, the CDR3 is TGCAGCGTTGATTCGTCGGGGACACAGGGCTACACCTTC. Using reference TRBV29-1 and TRBJ1-2 for the parts outside the CDR3, the full variable domain is SAVISQKPSRDICQRGTSLTIQCQVDSQVTMMFWYRQQPGQSLTLIATANQGSEATYESGFVIDKFPISRPNLTFSTLTVSNMSPEDSSIYLCSVDSSGTQGYTFGSGTRLTVV.

This chain's CDR3 is CAWHSSGVNGYTF. The CDR3 bases are TGTGCCTGGCATTCCTCAGGGGTGAATGGCTACACCTTC. This chain connects TRBV30 to TRBJ1-2; D perhaps matches TRBD1 (6 bases). V was clipped by 5 bases and J by 6 bases, with 16 bases between them. CDR3 length: 13 amino acids. From germline, CDR1 is GTSNPN and CDR2 SVGIG (reference sequence).

This clone turned up a few times. Additional DNA sequences in this sample encode the identical CDR3. The chain uses TRBV29-1 and TRBJ2-1; TRBD1 or TRBD2 may be the D gene (6 bases each). The CDR3 totals 10 residues. Germline V lookup: CDR1 SQVTM, CDR2 ANQGSEA. The CDR3 loop reads CSVGGNEQFF. The DNA of the CDR3 is TGCAGTGTAGGGGGGAATGAGCAGTTCTTC.

This chain joins TRBV29-1 and TRBJ1-5; D gene unclear. CDR3 length: 13 residues. Germline assignment: CDR1 SQVTM and CDR2 ANQGSEA. V was shortened by 4 bases and J by 1 base, with 8 bases between the two germline ends. In DNA, the CDR3 is TGCAGCGTTGTGGAGGACAGCAATCAGCCCCAGCATTTT. Its translation is CSVVEDSNQPQHF.

This clone showed up just a few times. Other DNA sequences in this sample translate to the same CDR3. The chain carries TRBV6-5 and TRBJ1-6; D gene unclear. Trimming took 2 bases from V and 6 from J, leaving 5 bases between them. Germline V gene sequence: CDR1 MNHEY, CDR2 SVGAGI. The CDR3 loop spans 13 amino acids. CDR3 nucleotide sequence: TGTGCCAGCAGTTACGGTAGTAATTCACCCCTCCACTTT. Translated, it gives CASSYGSNSPLHF.

The rearrangement joins TRBV27 to TRBJ2-3; 10 positions agree with TRBD2. The CDR3 is 16 residues long. With 3 bases clipped from V and 3 bases from J, the junction kept 6 bases outside the gene matches. CDR1 MNHEY and CDR2 SMNVEV come from the germline V gene (reference sequence). CDR3 protein: CASSLGLATMTDTQYF. The CDR3 DNA sequence: TGTGCCAGCAGTTTGGGACTAGCGACCATGACAGATACGCAGTATTTT.

This clone has a handful of counts. J is TRBJ2-7 and V is TRBV5-1; D is ambiguous. Germline V gives CDR1 SGHRS, CDR2 YFSETQ. The CDR3 has 13 residues. The germline V and J ends were trimmed by 4 bases and 2 bases, with 10 bases remaining between them. Written as DNA, the CDR3 is TGCGCCAGCAGCCTGGAAAACGCCTACGAGCAGTACTTC. As protein: CASSLENAYEQYF.

This clone has just a few counts. CDR3 coding DNA: TGTGCCAGTAGTCTCTCCGACTATCAGCCCCAGCATTTT. Protein sequence: CASSLSDYQPQHF. The chain recombines TRBV19 with TRBJ1-5; no firm D call. V dropped 5 bases and J dropped 5 bases, with 10 bases sitting between them. The CDR3 consists of 13 residues. Germline V gives CDR1 LNHDA, CDR2 SQIVND (reference sequence). The full variable domain, its missing parts supplied by reference TRBV19 and TRBJ1-5, is DGGITQSPKYLFRKEGQNVTLSCEQNLNHDAMYWYRQDPGQGLRLIYYSQIVNDFQKGDIAEGYSVSREKKESFPLTVTSAQKNPTAFYLCASSLSDYQPQHFGDGTRLSIL.

Concerning this clone itself: The sample has other DNA sequences that encode this CDR3 too. The V and J genes are TRBV6-6 and TRBJ2-2; D is unresolved. Trimming pared 0 bases from V and 5 bases from J, leaving 4 bases between. The CDR3 is made up of 13 amino acids. Per germline, CDR1 MNHNY and CDR2 SVGAGI (reference sequence). CDR3 sequence (DNA): TGTGCCAGCAGTTACTCAAGGACCGGGGAGCTGTTTTTT. This codes for CASSYSRTGELFF.

The chain carries TRBV13 and TRBJ1-1; unclear D gene. Trimming left V 2 bases short and J 1 base short, with 11 bases between. The CDR3 spans 15 residues. CDR1 and CDR2 (germline): PRHDT, FYEKMQ (reference sequence). As DNA, the CDR3 is TGTGCCAGCAGCTTAAGGGCAAGCGAGAACACTGAAGCTTTCTTT. It translates to CASSLRASENTEAFF.

This chain connects TRBV2 to TRBJ2-1, with D maybe TRBD1 (6 bases). The CDR3 covers 13 residues. In germline, CDR1 is SNHLY, CDR2 FYNNEI. With 6 bases removed from V and 4 bases from J, the gap between germline ends came to 10 bases. The CDR3 coding sequence is TGTGCCAGCAGCCGAGGACAGTACAATGAGCAGTTCTTC. Protein sequence: CASSRGQYNEQFF.

V is TRBV5-1 and J is TRBJ2-7; TRBD1 matches 8 bases. This CDR3 spans 15 amino acids. Germline CDR1 and CDR2: SGHRS and YFSETQ. The V and J ends lost 4 bases and 6 bases, in that order; junction bases with no gene match: 12. The CDR3 loop is CASSDGQGSMGEQYF. For the CDR3, the DNA is TGCGCCAGCAGCGACGGACAGGGTTCGATGGGCGAGCAGTACTTC. The variable domain in full, with the rest retrieved from reference TRBV5-1 and TRBJ2-7, is KAGVTQTPRYLIKTRGQQVTLSCSPISGHRSVSWYQQTPGQGLQFLFEYFSETQRNKGNFPGRFSGRQFSNSRSEMNVSTLELGDSALYLCASSDGQGSMGEQYFGPGTRLTVT.

This chain connects TRBV9 to TRBJ1-1; TRBD1 is a possible D gene (6 bases). CDR1 and CDR2 (germline): SGDLS, YYNGEE. V dropped 3 bases and J dropped 1 base, with 19 bases sitting between them. CDR3 length: 17 residues. The CDR3 nucleotides read TGTGCCAGCAGCGCGCTTAATAGGGGACACAGGAACACTGAAGCTTTCTTT. Translated: CASSALNRGHRNTEAFF. The complete variable domain, with remaining parts taken from reference TRBV9 and TRBJ1-1, reads DSGVTQTPKHLITATGQRVTLRCSPRSGDLSVYWYQQSLDQGLQFLIQYYNGEERAKGNILERFSAQQFPDLHSELNLSSLELGDSALYFCASSALNRGHRNTEAFFGQGTRLTVV.

This chain connects TRBV14 to TRBJ2-3; D uncertain. Germline CDR1 is SGHDN and CDR2 is FVKESK. V was cut by 4 bases and J by 3 bases, with 17 bases left in between. The CDR3 covers 16 residues. The CDR3 coding sequence is TGTGCCAGCAGCCCCACTCGCCGGGTTACGACAGATACGCAGTATTTT. It is translated as CASSPTRRVTTDTQYF.

This clone was counted a few times. J is TRBJ2-2 and V is TRBV29-1; D is undetermined. V was cut by 4 bases and J by 5 bases, with 8 bases left in between. Germline V gene lookup returns CDR1 SQVTM and CDR2 ANQGSEA. The CDR3 contains 12 residues. In DNA, the CDR3 is TGCAGCGTTGCGCTGGGGACCGGGGAGCTGTTTTTT. Amino acid sequence: CSVALGTGELFF.

A few counts support this clone. This sequence joins TRBV5-4 and TRBJ2-7, with no clear D. Germline V gene lookup returns CDR1 SGHNT and CDR2 YYREEE (reference sequence). The CDR3 contains 13 residues. Trimming removed 4 bases from V and 7 bases from J, with 15 bases in between. CDR3 DNA sequence: TGTGCCAGCAGCCCCACTGGTCAAGATGAGCAGTACTTC. It yields the protein CASSPTGQDEQYF.